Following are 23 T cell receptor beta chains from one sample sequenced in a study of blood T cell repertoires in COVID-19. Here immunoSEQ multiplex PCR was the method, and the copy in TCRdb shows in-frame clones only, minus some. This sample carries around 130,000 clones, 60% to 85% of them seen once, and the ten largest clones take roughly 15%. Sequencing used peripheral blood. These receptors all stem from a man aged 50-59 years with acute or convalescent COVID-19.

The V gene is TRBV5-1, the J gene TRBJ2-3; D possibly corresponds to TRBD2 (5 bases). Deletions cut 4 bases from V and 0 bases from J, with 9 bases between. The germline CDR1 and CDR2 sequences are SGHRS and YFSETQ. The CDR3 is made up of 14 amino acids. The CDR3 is CASSPRTSTDTQYF. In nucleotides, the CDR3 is TGCGCCAGCAGCCCTAGGACTAGCACAGATACGCAGTATTTT.

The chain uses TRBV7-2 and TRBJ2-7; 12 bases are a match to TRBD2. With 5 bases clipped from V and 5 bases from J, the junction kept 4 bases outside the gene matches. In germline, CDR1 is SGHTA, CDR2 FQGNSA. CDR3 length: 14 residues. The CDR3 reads CASSPGLAGNEQYF. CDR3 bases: TGTGCCAGCAGCCCCGGACTAGCGGGGAACGAGCAGTACTTC.

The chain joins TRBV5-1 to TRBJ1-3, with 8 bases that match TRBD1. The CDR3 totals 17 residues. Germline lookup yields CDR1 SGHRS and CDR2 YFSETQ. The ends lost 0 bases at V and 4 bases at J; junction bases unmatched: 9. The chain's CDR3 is CASSLVPTGVGGNTIYF. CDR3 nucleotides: TGCGCCAGCAGCTTGGTGCCGACAGGGGTTGGGGGAAACACCATATATTTT.

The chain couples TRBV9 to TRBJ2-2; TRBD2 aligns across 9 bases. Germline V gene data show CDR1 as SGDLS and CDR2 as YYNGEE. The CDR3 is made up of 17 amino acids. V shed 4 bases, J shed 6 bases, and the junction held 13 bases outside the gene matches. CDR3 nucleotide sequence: TGTGCCAGCAGCCCCAACCTCCTAGCGGGGAGCGCCGGGGAGCTGTTTTTT. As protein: CASSPNLLAGSAGELFF.

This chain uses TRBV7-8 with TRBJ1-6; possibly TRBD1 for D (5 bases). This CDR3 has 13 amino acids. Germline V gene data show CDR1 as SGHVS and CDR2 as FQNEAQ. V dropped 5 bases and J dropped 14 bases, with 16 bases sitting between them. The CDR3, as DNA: TGTGCCAGCAGCGAGGGACTGGCTTCGGCCCTCCACTTT. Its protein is CASSEGLASALHF.

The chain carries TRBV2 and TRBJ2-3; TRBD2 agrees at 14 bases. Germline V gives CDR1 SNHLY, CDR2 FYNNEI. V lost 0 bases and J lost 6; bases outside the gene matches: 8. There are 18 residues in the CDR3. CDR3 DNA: TGTGCCAGCAGTGAAGCGGAGTCGGGACTAGCGGGGGCGGATACGCAGTATTTT. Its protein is CASSEAESGLAGADTQYF.

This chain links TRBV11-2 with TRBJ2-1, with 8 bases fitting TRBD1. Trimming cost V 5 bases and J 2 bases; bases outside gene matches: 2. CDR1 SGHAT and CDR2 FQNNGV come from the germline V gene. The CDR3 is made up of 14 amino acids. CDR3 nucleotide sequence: TGTGCCAGCAGCGCCAGGGGGCCCTACAATGAGCAGTTCTTC. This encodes CASSARGPYNEQFF.

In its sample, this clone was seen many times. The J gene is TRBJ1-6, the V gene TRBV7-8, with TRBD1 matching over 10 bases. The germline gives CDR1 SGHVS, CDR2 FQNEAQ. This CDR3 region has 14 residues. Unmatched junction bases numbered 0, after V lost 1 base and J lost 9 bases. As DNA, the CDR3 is TGTGCCAGCAGCTTAGGGGACAGGGGTTCACCCCTCCACTTT. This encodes CASSLGDRGSPLHF. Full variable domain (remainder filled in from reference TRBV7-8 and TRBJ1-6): GAGVSQSPRYKVAKRGQDVALRCDPISGHVSLFWYQQALGQGPEFLTYFQNEAQLDKSGLPSDRFFAERPEGSVSTLKIQRTQQEDSAVYLCASSLGDRGSPLHFGNGTRLTVT.

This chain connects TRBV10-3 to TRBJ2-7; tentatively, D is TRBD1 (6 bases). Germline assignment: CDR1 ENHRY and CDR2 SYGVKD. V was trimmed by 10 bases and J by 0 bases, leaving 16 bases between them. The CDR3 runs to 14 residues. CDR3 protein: CASRSTGSSYEQYF. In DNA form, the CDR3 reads TGTGCCAGCCGCAGCACAGGGAGCTCCTACGAGCAGTACTTC.

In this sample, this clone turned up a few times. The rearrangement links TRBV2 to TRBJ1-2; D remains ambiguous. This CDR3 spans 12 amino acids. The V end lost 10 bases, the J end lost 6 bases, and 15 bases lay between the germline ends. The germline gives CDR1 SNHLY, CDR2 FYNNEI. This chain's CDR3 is CATTPPGDGYTF. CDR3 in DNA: TGTGCCACAACCCCTCCCGGGGATGGCTACACCTTC.

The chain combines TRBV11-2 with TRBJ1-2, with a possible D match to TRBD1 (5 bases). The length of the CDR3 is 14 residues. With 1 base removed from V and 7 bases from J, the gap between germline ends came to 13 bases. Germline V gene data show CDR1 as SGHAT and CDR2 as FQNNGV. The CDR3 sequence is CASSLVFREAGYTF. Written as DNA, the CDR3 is TGTGCCAGCAGCTTAGTATTCAGGGAGGCTGGCTACACCTTC.

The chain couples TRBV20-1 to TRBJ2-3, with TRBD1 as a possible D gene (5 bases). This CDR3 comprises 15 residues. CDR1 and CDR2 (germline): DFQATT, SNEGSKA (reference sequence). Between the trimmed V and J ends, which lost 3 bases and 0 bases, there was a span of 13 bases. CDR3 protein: CSASGAITSTDTQYF. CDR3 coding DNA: TGCAGTGCTAGTGGGGCGATTACTAGCACAGATACGCAGTATTTT.

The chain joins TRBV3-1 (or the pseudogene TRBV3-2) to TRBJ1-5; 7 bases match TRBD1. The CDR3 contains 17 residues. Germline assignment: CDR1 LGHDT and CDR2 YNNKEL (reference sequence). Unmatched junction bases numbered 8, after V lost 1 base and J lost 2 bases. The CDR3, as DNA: TGTGCCAGCAGCCAAGCAGGGAGACAGGGTGGCAATCAGCCCCAGCATTTT. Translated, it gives CASSQAGRQGGNQPQHF.

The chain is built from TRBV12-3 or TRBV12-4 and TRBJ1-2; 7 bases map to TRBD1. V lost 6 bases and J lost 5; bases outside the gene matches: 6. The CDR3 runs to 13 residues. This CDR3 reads CASSRGTVYGYTF. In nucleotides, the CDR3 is TGTGCCAGCAGCCGGGGGACAGTATATGGCTACACCTTC.

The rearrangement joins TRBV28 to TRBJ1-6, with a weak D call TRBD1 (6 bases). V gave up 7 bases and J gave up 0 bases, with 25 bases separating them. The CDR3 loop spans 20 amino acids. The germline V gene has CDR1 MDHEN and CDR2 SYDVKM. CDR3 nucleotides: TGTGCCAGCAACCCTCGGCATAGGGACAAACATAGCTCCTATAATTCACCCCTCCACTTT. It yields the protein CASNPRHRDKHSSYNSPLHF. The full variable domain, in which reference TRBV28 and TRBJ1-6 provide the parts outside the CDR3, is DVKVTQSSRYLVKRTGEKVFLECVQDMDHENMFWYRQDPGLGLRLIYFSYDVKMKEKGDIPEGYSVSREKKERFSLILESASTNQTSMYLCASNPRHRDKHSSYNSPLHFGNGTRLTVT.

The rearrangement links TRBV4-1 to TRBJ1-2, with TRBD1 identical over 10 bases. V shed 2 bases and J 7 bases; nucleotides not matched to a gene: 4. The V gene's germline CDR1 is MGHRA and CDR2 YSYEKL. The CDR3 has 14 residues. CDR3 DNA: TGCGCCAGCAGCCAACAGACAGGGGGCCGTGGCTACACCTTC. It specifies CASSQQTGGRGYTF.

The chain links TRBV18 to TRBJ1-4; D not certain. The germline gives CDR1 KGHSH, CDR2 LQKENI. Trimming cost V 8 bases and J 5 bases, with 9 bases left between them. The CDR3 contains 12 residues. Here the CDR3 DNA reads TGTGCCAGCGCGAGGGAAAATGAAAAACTGTTTTTT. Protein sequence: CASARENEKLFF.

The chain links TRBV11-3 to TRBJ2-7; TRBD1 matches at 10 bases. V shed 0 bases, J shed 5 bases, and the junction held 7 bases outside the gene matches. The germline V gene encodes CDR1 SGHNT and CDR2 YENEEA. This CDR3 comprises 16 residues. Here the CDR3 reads CASSLEGDRGLHEQYF. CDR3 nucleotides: TGTGCCAGCAGCTTAGAAGGGGACAGGGGATTACACGAGCAGTACTTC.

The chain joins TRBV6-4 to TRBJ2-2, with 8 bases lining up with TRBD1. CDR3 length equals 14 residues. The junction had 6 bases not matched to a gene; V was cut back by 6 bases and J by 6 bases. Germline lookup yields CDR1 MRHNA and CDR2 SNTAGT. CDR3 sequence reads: CASRGQGSAGELFF. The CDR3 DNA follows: TGTGCCAGCAGAGGACAGGGTTCAGCCGGGGAGCTGTTTTTT.

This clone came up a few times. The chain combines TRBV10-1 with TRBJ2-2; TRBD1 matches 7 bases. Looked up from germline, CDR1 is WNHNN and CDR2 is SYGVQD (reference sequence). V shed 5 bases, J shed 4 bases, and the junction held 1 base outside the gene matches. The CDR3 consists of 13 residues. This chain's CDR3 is CASSTGATGELFF. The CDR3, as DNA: TGCGCCAGCAGTACAGGGGCCACCGGGGAGCTGTTTTTT.

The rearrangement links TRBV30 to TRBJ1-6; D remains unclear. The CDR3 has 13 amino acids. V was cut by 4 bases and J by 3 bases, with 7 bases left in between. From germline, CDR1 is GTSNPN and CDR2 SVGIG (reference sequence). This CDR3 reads CAWTGNYNSPLHF. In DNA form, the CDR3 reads TGTGCCTGGACAGGCAACTATAATTCACCCCTCCACTTT.

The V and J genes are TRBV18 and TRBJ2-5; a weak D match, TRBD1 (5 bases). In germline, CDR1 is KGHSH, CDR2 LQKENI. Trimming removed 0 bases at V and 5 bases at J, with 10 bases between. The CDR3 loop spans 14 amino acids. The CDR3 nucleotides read TGTGCCAGCTCACCACCTCAGGGAAGGGAGACCCAGTACTTC. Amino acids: CASSPPQGRETQYF. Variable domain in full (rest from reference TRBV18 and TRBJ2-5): NAGVMQNPRHLVRRRGQEARLRCSPMKGHSHVYWYRQLPEEGLKFMVYLQKENIIDESGMPKERFSAEFPKEGPSILRIQQVVRGDSAAYFCASSPPQGRETQYFGPGTRLLVL.

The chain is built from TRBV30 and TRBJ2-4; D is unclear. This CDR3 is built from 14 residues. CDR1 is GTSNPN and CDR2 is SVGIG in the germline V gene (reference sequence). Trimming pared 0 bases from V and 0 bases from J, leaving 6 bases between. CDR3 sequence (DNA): TGTGCCTGGAGTGTACTAAGAGCCAAAAACATTCAGTACTTC. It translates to CAWSVLRAKNIQYF.